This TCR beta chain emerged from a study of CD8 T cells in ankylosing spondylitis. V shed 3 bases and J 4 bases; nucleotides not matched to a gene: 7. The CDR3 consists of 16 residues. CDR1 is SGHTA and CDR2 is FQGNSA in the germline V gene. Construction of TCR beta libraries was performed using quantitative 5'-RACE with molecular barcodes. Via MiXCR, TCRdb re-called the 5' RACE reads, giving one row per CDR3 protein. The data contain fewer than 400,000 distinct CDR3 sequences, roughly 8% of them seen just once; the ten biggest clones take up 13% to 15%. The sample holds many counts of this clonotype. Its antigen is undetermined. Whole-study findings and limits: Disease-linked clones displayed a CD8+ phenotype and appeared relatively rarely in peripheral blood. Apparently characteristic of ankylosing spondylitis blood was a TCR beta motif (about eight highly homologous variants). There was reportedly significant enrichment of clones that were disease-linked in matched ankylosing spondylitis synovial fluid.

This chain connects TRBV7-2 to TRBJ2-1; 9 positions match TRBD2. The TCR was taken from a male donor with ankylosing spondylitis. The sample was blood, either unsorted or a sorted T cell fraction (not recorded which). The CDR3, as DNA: TGTGCCAGCAGCTTGGGTGCGGGAGGGCCTTACAATGAGCAGTTCTTC. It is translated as CASSLGAGGPYNEQFF.